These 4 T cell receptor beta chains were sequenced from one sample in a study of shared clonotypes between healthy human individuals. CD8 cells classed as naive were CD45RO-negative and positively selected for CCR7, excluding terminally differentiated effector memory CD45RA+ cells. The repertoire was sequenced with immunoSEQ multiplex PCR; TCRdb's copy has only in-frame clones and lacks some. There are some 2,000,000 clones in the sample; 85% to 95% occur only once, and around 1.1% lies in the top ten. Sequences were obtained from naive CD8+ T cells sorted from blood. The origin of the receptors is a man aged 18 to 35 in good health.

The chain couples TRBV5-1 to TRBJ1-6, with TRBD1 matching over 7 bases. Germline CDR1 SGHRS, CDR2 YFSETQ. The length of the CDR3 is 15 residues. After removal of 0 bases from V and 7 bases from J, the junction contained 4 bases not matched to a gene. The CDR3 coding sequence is TGCGCCAGCAGCTTGGGACAGGGCGAGAATTCACCCCTCCACTTT. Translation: CASSLGQGENSPLHF.

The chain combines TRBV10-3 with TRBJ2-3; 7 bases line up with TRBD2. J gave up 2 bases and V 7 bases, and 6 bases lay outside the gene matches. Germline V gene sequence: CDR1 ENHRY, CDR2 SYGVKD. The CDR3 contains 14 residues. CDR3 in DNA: TGTGCCATCAAGGCGGGGGAGATCACAGATACGCAGTATTTT. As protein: CAIKAGEITDTQYF.

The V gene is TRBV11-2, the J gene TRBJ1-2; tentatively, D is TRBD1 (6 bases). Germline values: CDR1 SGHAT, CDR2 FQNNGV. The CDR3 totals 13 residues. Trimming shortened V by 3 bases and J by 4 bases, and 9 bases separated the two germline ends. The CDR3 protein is CASSFPDSYGYTF. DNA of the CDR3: TGTGCCAGCAGCTTTCCGGACAGCTATGGCTACACCTTC.

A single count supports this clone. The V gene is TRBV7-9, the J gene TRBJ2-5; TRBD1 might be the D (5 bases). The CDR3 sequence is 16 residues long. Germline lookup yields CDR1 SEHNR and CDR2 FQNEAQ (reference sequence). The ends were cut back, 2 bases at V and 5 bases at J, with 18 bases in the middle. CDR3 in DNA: TGTGCCAGCAGCTTAAGACAGACAGCTTCAGGGGAGACCCAGTACTTC. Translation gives CASSLRQTASGETQYF.